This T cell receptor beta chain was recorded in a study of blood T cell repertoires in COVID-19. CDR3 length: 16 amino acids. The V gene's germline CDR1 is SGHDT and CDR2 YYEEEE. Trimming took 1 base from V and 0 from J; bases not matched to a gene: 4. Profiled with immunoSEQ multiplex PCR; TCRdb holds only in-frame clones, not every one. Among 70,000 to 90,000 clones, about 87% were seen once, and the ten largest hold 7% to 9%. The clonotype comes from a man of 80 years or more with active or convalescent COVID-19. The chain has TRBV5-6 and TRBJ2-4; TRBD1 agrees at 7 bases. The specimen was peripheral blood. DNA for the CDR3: TGTGCCAGCAGCTTGACGACAGGGAGAGCCAAAAACATTCAGTACTTC. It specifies CASSLTTGRAKNIQYF.